This T cell receptor beta chain was profiled in a study of blood T cell repertoires in COVID-19. Source study methods: By means of reference gene primer amplification, nucleated cell counts were estimated. TCRdb keeps only in-frame clones here, not all; method: immunoSEQ multiplex PCR. The D gene and trimming were derived from the DNA, and the V and J assignments and clone size from that table. The table records approximately 300,000 clones, roughly 90% of them present only once. In assigning cohorts, the study relied on participant-reported clinical history. There are 16 residues in the CDR3. Trimming cost V 4 bases and J 2 bases; bases outside gene matches: 9. The V gene's germline CDR1 is SGHNT and CDR2 YYREEE (reference sequence).

The receptor was derived from a woman in her twenties or thirties who had been exposed to COVID-19. This chain connects TRBV5-4 to TRBJ2-5; 9 bases line up with TRBD2. The sample consisted of PBMCs or T cells enriched from blood (not recorded which). The CDR3 sequence: CASSLRHSGGQETQYF. The CDR3 region has the DNA TGTGCCAGCAGCCTAAGACATAGCGGGGGACAAGAGACCCAGTACTTC. The full variable domain, its missing parts supplied by reference TRBV5-4 and TRBJ2-5, is ETGVTQSPTHLIKTRGQQVTLRCSSQSGHNTVSWYQQALGQGPQFIFQYYREEENGRGNFPPRFSGLQFPNYSSELNVNALELDDSALYLCASSLRHSGGQETQYFGPGTRLLVL.